A single sample gave rise to the 23 T cell receptor beta chains below, sequenced in a study of T cell repertoires in cytomegalovirus infection. These receptors' targets are unknown. TCRdb re-derived calls from the reads in MiXCR, one entry per CDR3 protein. The sample has more than 90,000 distinct CDR3 sequences, over 9.5% seen once. The sequenced material came from PBMCs, sequenced either directly or after in vitro stimulation (not recorded which). Receptors originate from a human donor in good health (CMV status not recorded). Some clones in this sample may be carry-over from other donors' samples.

Only a few counts were recorded for this clonotype. The chain links TRBV2 to TRBJ2-2; D remains ambiguous. V lost 3 bases to trimming and J lost 4 bases, with 12 bases between them. Germline-derived CDR1 and CDR2 are SNHLY and FYNNEI. The CDR3 is 15 amino acids. CDR3 loop: CASSDGPWGTGELFF. CDR3 bases: TGTGCCAGCAGTGACGGCCCCTGGGGCACCGGGGAGCTGTTTTTT.

This clonotype was seen at least ten times. The chain combines TRBV4-1 with TRBJ1-4; tentatively, D is TRBD1 (5 bases). CDR3 length: 15 amino acids. The germline gives CDR1 MGHRA, CDR2 YSYEKL. V gave up 1 base and J gave up 7 bases, with 13 bases separating them. The CDR3, as DNA: TGCGCCAGCAGCCAAGTGGGGGTCGGAACTGAAAAACTGTTTTTT. Translated, it gives CASSQVGVGTEKLFF.

The table lists this clonotype with a few counts. The CDR3 here is CASSVEGLNTEAFF. Here the CDR3 DNA reads TGTGCCAGCAGCGTAGAAGGGCTAAACACTGAAGCTTTCTTT. This rearrangement joins TRBV9 to TRBJ1-1; no clear D. Germline V gene lookup returns CDR1 SGDLS and CDR2 YYNGEE. The length of the CDR3 is 14 residues. V was cut by 0 bases and J by 2 bases, with 8 bases left in between.

The rearrangement joins TRBV6-2 or TRBV6-3 to TRBJ2-7, with 10 bases fitting TRBD2. The CDR3 length is 14 residues. Germline assignment: CDR1 MNHEY and CDR2 SVGEGT. The J segment lost 0 bases and the V segment lost 7 bases, leaving 3 bases of the junction unmatched. DNA of the CDR3: TGTGCCAGCAAGGGACTAGCGAGCTCCTACGAGCAGTACGTC. Its protein product is CASKGLASSYEQYV.

This clonotype has a handful of counts. This rearrangement joins TRBV2 to TRBJ2-5; 7 positions agree with TRBD1. The CDR3 length is 13 residues. Trimming at V came to 6 bases and at J to 3 bases, leaving 4 bases not matched to a gene. Germline V CDR1 and CDR2: SNHLY, FYNNEI. CDR3 nucleotide sequence: TGTGCCAGCAGCGGTGGGACAGAAGAGACCCAGTACTTC. Translation gives CASSGGTEETQYF. The full variable domain, completed using reference TRBV2 and TRBJ2-5, is EPEVTQTPSHQVTQMGQEVILRCVPISNHLYFYWYRQILGQKVEFLVSFYNNEISEKSEIFDDQFSVERPDGSNFTLKIRSTKLEDSAMYFCASSGGTEETQYFGPGTRLLVL.

CDR3 bases: TGCAGTGCTAGAGATTGGGCCGAGGGCTACACCTTC. Translated, it gives CSARDWAEGYTF. The V and J genes are TRBV20-1 and TRBJ1-2, with D unclear. The length of the CDR3 is 12 residues. From germline, CDR1 is DFQATT and CDR2 SNEGSKA (reference sequence). Trimming pared 0 bases from V and 8 bases from J, leaving 10 bases between.

There are many counts of this clonotype. The genes are TRBV7-2 and TRBJ2-1; 12 bases map to TRBD2. Germline CDR1 reads SGHTA; CDR2 reads FQGNSA. The V segment lost 1 base and the J segment 8 bases; nucleotides outside the gene matches: 3. This CDR3 comprises 15 residues. Written as DNA, the CDR3 is TGTGCCAGCAGCTTAGAACTAGCGGGAGGAGATGAGCAGTTCTTC. This gives the protein CASSLELAGGDEQFF. The complete variable domain, with remaining parts taken from reference TRBV7-2 and TRBJ2-1, reads GAGVSQSPSNKVTEKGKDVELRCDPISGHTALYWYRQSLGQGLEFLIYFQGNSAPDKSGLPSDRFSAERTGGSVSTLTIQRTQQEDSAVYLCASSLELAGGDEQFFGPGTRLTVL.

J is TRBJ2-3 and V is TRBV12-3 or TRBV12-4; TRBD2 matches 11 bases. V was clipped by 6 bases and J by 0 bases; unmatched bases: 5. This CDR3 has 16 amino acids. The CDR3: CASSPWTSGSTDTQYF. In DNA, the CDR3 is TGTGCCAGCAGCCCCTGGACTAGCGGGAGCACAGATACGCAGTATTTT.

In this sample, this clonotype turned up many times. The chain combines TRBV18 with TRBJ1-4; D unclear. The CDR3 has 15 residues. V gave up 6 bases and J gave up 3 bases, with 14 bases separating them. Germline assignment: CDR1 KGHSH and CDR2 LQKENI. The CDR3: CASSLVGPPNEKLFF. The CDR3 region has the DNA TGTGCCAGCTCCCTAGTAGGGCCGCCTAATGAAAAACTGTTTTTT.

This clonotype occurred many times. The chain combines TRBV28 with TRBJ2-2; possibly TRBD2 for D (5 bases). Per germline, CDR1 MDHEN and CDR2 SYDVKM. Trimming removed 3 bases from V and 2 bases from J, with 7 bases in between. The CDR3 contains 14 residues. Here the CDR3 reads CASSFRGNTGELFF. The CDR3 nucleotides are TGTGCCAGCAGTTTCCGGGGAAACACCGGGGAGCTGTTTTTT.

Many counts were recorded for this clonotype. This chain connects TRBV7-9 to TRBJ1-1, with 8 bases identical to TRBD1. CDR3 length: 13 residues. Germline CDR1 and CDR2: SEHNR and FQNEAQ (reference sequence). Germline trimming cut 10 bases from V and 1 base from J; bases unmatched to any gene: 5. The DNA of the CDR3 is TGTGCCATCTGGACAGGGAGGAACACTGAAGCTTTCTTT. Translating it yields CAIWTGRNTEAFF.

CDR3 in DNA: TGTGCCAGCAGTCTACTCAGTACAGGGCGAAATGAGCAGTTCTTC. Its translation: CASSLLSTGRNEQFF. The chain links TRBV6-2 or TRBV6-3 to TRBJ2-1, with a tentative D call TRBD1 (6 bases). The CDR3 loop spans 15 amino acids. Germline-derived CDR1 and CDR2 are MNHEY and SVGEGT. V was trimmed by 5 bases and J by 7 bases, leaving 18 bases between them.

This clonotype came up many times. The V gene is TRBV6-1, the J gene TRBJ2-1; TRBD2 agrees at 8 bases. Germline V lookup: CDR1 MNHNS, CDR2 SASEGT. This CDR3 is 15 amino acids long. Unmatched junction bases numbered 7, after V lost 5 bases and J lost 4 bases. The CDR3 DNA sequence: TGTGCCAGCAGTTCCCGGACTAGCTTGTACAATGAGCAGTTCTTC. Amino acids: CASSSRTSLYNEQFF.

This clonotype was found many times. The chain couples TRBV7-2 to TRBJ1-2; 9 nucleotides match TRBD1. The V gene end was trimmed by 1 base and the J gene end by 3 bases; junction bases not matched to a gene: 0. Germline loops: CDR1 SGHTA, CDR2 FQGNSA. The CDR3 has 14 residues. DNA for the CDR3: TGTGCCAGCAGCTTAGGACAGGGGGACTATGGCTACACCTTC. Amino acid sequence: CASSLGQGDYGYTF.

This clonotype has a count of ten or more. CDR3: CASSTRAGRSGNTIYF. The CDR3 DNA reads TGTGCCAGTAGTACCCGCGCGGGACGGTCTGGAAACACCATATATTTT. The rearrangement links TRBV19 to TRBJ1-3, with D possibly matching TRBD1 (5 bases). The CDR3 has 16 residues. Trimming stripped 4 bases from V and 1 base from J, with 14 bases between. Germline V gene data show CDR1 as LNHDA and CDR2 as SQIVND (reference sequence).

This clonotype was seen only a few times. This chain links TRBV12-3 or TRBV12-4 with TRBJ2-3, with TRBD1 as a possible D gene (5 bases). The CDR3 is 15 residues long. V gave up 2 bases and J gave up 5 bases, with 14 bases separating them. This chain's CDR3 is CASSLRRRVEDTQYF. Here the CDR3 DNA reads TGTGCCAGCAGTTTACGTCGCAGGGTCGAAGATACGCAGTATTTT.

The rearrangement links TRBV3-1 to TRBJ2-2; D not certain. Deletions cut 1 base from V and 7 bases from J, with 7 bases between. Germline values: CDR1 LGHDT, CDR2 YNNKEL (reference sequence). There are 13 residues in the CDR3. The CDR3 region is CASSQGGGGELFF. The CDR3 region has the DNA TGTGCCAGCAGCCAAGGTGGTGGCGGGGAGCTGTTTTTT.

This clonotype was seen at least ten times. The junction differs from germline at one of its ends, possibly a read error. The chain joins TRBV19 to TRBJ1-1; unclear D gene. Germline CDR1 LNHDA, CDR2 SQIVND (reference sequence). This CDR3 has 13 amino acids. As DNA, the CDR3 is TGTGCCAGTAGTAACGATTTTACCGCTGAAGCCTTCTTT. Translated, it gives CASSNDFTAEAFF.

This clonotype was seen repeatedly, ten times or more. This chain uses TRBV7-2 with TRBJ1-1; D gene uncertain. This CDR3 has 14 amino acids. V lost 5 bases, J lost 0 bases, and 10 bases lay in between. Germline CDR1 reads SGHTA; CDR2 reads FQGNSA. CDR3: CASSPLVMNTEAFF. CDR3 nucleotide sequence: TGTGCCAGCAGCCCCCTCGTAATGAACACTGAAGCTTTCTTT.

Remarks on this clonotype: One end of the junction varies from germline; a read error may be responsible. The gene calls are TRBV20-1 and TRBJ2-1; 9 bases agree with TRBD2. This CDR3 contains 17 residues. Germline CDR1 DFQATT, CDR2 SNEGSKA (reference sequence). The CDR3 reads CSARASTLAGSYNEQLF. In DNA, the CDR3 is TGCAGTGCTAGAGCCTCTACCCTAGCGGGGTCCTACAATGAGCAGTTATTC.

This clonotype showed up just a few times. The chain is built from TRBV12-3 or TRBV12-4 and TRBJ2-3; 13 bases match TRBD2. There are 15 residues in the CDR3. J lost 6 bases, V lost 6 bases, and 6 bases had no gene match. The CDR3 is CASSLGLAGVDTQYF. In DNA form, the CDR3 reads TGTGCCAGCAGCCTCGGACTAGCGGGAGTGGATACGCAGTATTTT.

This rearrangement joins TRBV7-6 to TRBJ1-4; 9 nucleotides match TRBD1. CDR1 and CDR2 from the germline V gene are SGHVS and FNYEAQ. The CDR3 totals 15 residues. V lost 1 base to trimming and J lost 7 bases; unmatched junction nucleotides: 4. CDR3 coding DNA: TGTGCCAGCAGCTTAGGACAGGGGGTTACTGAAAAACTGTTTTTT. This gives the protein CASSLGQGVTEKLFF.

This clonotype was seen ten or more times. V and J are TRBV10-1 and TRBJ2-7, with a weak D call TRBD2 (6 bases). The CDR3 spans 16 residues. Trimming pared 5 bases from V and 3 bases from J, leaving 20 bases between. Germline V CDR1 and CDR2: WNHNN, SYGVQD (reference sequence). CDR3 sequence (DNA): TGCGCCAGCAGTCAAAGGACTATCCCGCGCCACTACGAGCAGTACGTC. The encoded protein is CASSQRTIPRHYEQYV.